This T cell receptor (beta chain) was identified during a study of cytomegalovirus exposure and HLA in healthy donors. The CDR3 spans 14 residues. Germline CDR1 is MDHEN and CDR2 is SYDVKM. Unmatched junction bases numbered 7, after V lost 6 bases and J lost 5 bases. The primer mix had 60 Vbeta and 13 Jbeta primers. Sequenced by immunoSEQ multiplex PCR; TCRdb stores in-frame clones only, minus some. Recorded for this sample: about 99,000 clones. The TCR comes from a man aged 40-49 years in good health and CMV-seronegative. J is TRBJ1-1 and V is TRBV28; 9 positions match TRBD1. The source material was PBMCs. The chain's CDR3 is CASSRSGTGTEAFF. CDR3 coding DNA: TGTGCCAGCAGCCGAAGTGGGACAGGGACTGAAGCTTTCTTT.